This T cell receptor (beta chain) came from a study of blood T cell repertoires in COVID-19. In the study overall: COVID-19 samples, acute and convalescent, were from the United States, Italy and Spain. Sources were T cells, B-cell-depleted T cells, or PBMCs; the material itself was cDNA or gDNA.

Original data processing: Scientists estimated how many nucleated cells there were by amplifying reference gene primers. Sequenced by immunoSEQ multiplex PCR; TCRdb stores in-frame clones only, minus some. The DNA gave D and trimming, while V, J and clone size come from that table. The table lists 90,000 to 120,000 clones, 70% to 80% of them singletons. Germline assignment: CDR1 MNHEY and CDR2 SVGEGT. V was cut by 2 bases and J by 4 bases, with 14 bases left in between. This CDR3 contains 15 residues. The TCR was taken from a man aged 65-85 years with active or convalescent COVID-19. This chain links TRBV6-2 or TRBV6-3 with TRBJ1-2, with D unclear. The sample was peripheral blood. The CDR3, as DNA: TGTGCCAGCAGTTACCACCGTGAGGGCAGCTATGGCTACACCTTC. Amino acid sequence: CASSYHREGSYGYTF.